The 10 T cell receptor beta chains in this list originate from one sample, sequenced in a study of CD8+ T cells in alopecia areata (dated 2018 in TCRdb). Library prep was done by the immunoSEQ multiplex PCR assay. For TCR sequencing, RNA was extracted from every sample and reverse transcribed into cDNA to serve as template. In its TCRdb copy, this immuneACCESS table keeps in-frame sequences only and misses some clones. Where compared with another copy, unresolved V genes explain less than half of these, and the others have no known cause. Present in this sample are approximately 30,000 clones, more than 55% of which were seen just once. The ten largest account for about a sixth of the sample. Sequencing was carried out using NKG2D-high CD8+ T cells sorted from blood. The cell subset or site label corresponds to: sorted CD8+ NKG2D-high blood T cells. These receptors all stem from a human donor with alopecia areata.

The chain couples TRBV19 to TRBJ2-5; 10 nucleotides line up with TRBD1. Per germline, CDR1 LNHDA and CDR2 SQIVND (reference sequence). Trimming cost V 4 bases and J 1 base; bases outside gene matches: 9. The CDR3 extends over 17 amino acids. For the CDR3, the DNA is TGTGCCAGTAGTACCCTCGACAGGGGGCATGCCCAAGAGACCCAGTACTTC. It specifies CASSTLDRGHAQETQYF. The variable domain in full, with the rest retrieved from reference TRBV19 and TRBJ2-5, is DGGITQSPKYLFRKEGQNVTLSCEQNLNHDAMYWYRQDPGQGLRLIYYSQIVNDFQKGDIAEGYSVSREKKESFPLTVTSAQKNPTAFYLCASSTLDRGHAQETQYFGPGTRLLVL.

This chain links TRBV7-9 with TRBJ2-3; D uncertain. The V gene lost 6 bases and the J gene lost 0 bases, with 10 bases spanning the gap. This CDR3 region has 14 residues. CDR1 is SEHNR and CDR2 is FQNEAQ in the germline V gene (reference sequence). In DNA form, the CDR3 reads TGTGCCAGCAGGACGCAGGACAGCACAGATACGCAGTATTTT. Protein sequence: CASRTQDSTDTQYF. Together with reference TRBV7-9 and TRBJ2-3, the CDR3 gives the full variable domain: DTGVSQNPRHKITKRGQNVTFRCDPISEHNRLYWYRQTLGQGPEFLTYFQNEAQLEKSRLLSDRFSAERPKGSFSTLEIQRTEQGDSAMYLCASRTQDSTDTQYFGPGTRLTVL.

The V call is TRBV30, the J call TRBJ2-5; 8 nucleotides agree with TRBD2. The germline V gene has CDR1 GTSNPN and CDR2 SVGIG (reference sequence). The CDR3 contains 13 residues. The V segment lost 3 bases and the J segment 3 bases; nucleotides outside the gene matches: 3. The CDR3 loop is CAWSGGAEETQYF. The CDR3 DNA reads as TGTGCCTGGAGCGGGGGGGCCGAAGAGACCCAGTACTTC. Complete variable domain (other parts from reference TRBV30 and TRBJ2-5): SQTIHQWPATLVQPVGSPLSLECTVEGTSNPNLYWYRQAAGRGLQLLFYSVGIGQISSEVPQNLSASRPQDRQFILSSKKLLLSDSGFYLCAWSGGAEETQYFGPGTRLLVL.

This clone was observed a single time. In the same sample, other DNA sequences code for this CDR3. The chain carries TRBV30 and TRBJ2-7, with 9 nucleotides matching TRBD2. J lost 3 bases, V lost 4 bases, and 10 bases had no gene match. This CDR3 contains 15 residues. Germline V lookup: CDR1 GTSNPN, CDR2 SVGIG (reference sequence). CDR3 DNA sequence: TGTGCCTGGATGGGAAGGCTAGCGGGATACTACGAGCAGTACTTC. Residues: CAWMGRLAGYYEQYF.

The rearrangement links TRBV7-2 to TRBJ2-3, with unresolved D. Germline V CDR1 and CDR2: SGHTA, FQGNSA. The CDR3 covers 14 residues. Trimming left V 1 base short and J 3 bases short, with 8 bases between. The CDR3 loop reads CASSLVLGTDTQYF. The CDR3 nucleotides read TGTGCCAGCAGCTTAGTCCTAGGGACAGATACGCAGTATTTT.

The rearrangement links TRBV7-9 to TRBJ2-2; D is ambiguous. The CDR3 has 16 residues. Looked up from germline, CDR1 is SEHNR and CDR2 is FQNEAQ (reference sequence). V was shortened by 1 base and J by 7 bases, with 16 bases between the two germline ends. The CDR3 region is CASSLDPLPVGGELFF. The CDR3 DNA follows: TGTGCCAGCAGCTTAGACCCACTTCCAGTTGGCGGGGAGCTGTTTTTT.

The chain carries TRBV29-1 and TRBJ2-3, with 9 bases identical to TRBD1. This CDR3 has 17 amino acids. Trimming took 4 bases from V and 1 from J; bases not matched to a gene: 12. Germline assignment: CDR1 SQVTM and CDR2 ANQGSEA. The DNA for the CDR3 is TGCAGCGTTGGGGGGACAGGGACTATCGGAGGCACAGATACGCAGTATTTT. Encoded protein: CSVGGTGTIGGTDTQYF.

The chain employs TRBV29-1 and TRBJ2-1; no reliable D call. V was shortened by 4 bases and J by 9 bases, with 13 bases between the two germline ends. The CDR3 consists of 12 residues. Germline values: CDR1 SQVTM, CDR2 ANQGSEA. The CDR3 DNA follows: TGCAGCGTTGTGGTGGGTCCTGGTGAGCAGTTCTTC. Amino acid sequence: CSVVVGPGEQFF.

The rearrangement joins TRBV28 to TRBJ2-2, with no clear D. Deletions cut 6 bases from V and 4 bases from J, with 6 bases between. This CDR3 comprises 12 residues. Germline V gene data show CDR1 as MDHEN and CDR2 as SYDVKM. CDR3: CASRISTGELFF. CDR3 nucleotides: TGTGCCAGCAGAATTAGCACCGGGGAGCTGTTTTTT.

V usage is TRBV29-1 and J usage is TRBJ2-6; D is tentatively TRBD1 or TRBD2 (5 bases each). Germline-derived CDR1 and CDR2 are SQVTM and ANQGSEA. Trimming pared 5 bases from V and 0 bases from J, leaving 8 bases between. This CDR3 is 14 amino acids long. CDR3: CSVPGSSGANVLTF. CDR3 nucleotide sequence: TGCAGCGTTCCAGGGAGCTCTGGGGCCAACGTCCTGACTTTC.